These 15 T cell receptor beta chains came from one sample sequenced in a study of beta chain features in type 1 diabetes. Expressed TCRB transcripts got sequenced, as all isolated RNA was reverse transcribed. Method: immunoSEQ multiplex PCR; TCRdb's copy keeps in-frame clones and lacks some. The repertoire includes more than 300,000 clones, roughly 8% of them detected once, and less than 0.45% sits in the top ten. Source material: central memory CD4+ T cells from blood. Every receptor here comes from a woman between 18 and 29 years old in good health.

V and J are TRBV11-2 and TRBJ2-7, with 9 bases matching TRBD2. The CDR3 has 16 residues. Germline lookup yields CDR1 SGHAT and CDR2 FQNNGV. Germline trimming cut 0 bases from V and 9 bases from J; bases unmatched to any gene: 12. CDR3 DNA: TGTGCCAGCAGCTTAGAAGGGGCACTAGCGGGCCAAGTGCAGTACTTC. Translated: CASSLEGALAGQVQYF.

This clone was detected a few times. The J gene is TRBJ2-1, the V gene TRBV5-8; D unresolved. Germline CDR1 and CDR2: SGHTS and YDEGEE. CDR3 length: 15 amino acids. Trimming took 1 base from V and 8 from J, leaving 16 bases between them. CDR3 sequence reads: CASSLNYPKVDEQFF. The CDR3 nucleotides are TGTGCCAGCAGCTTGAACTACCCGAAGGTGGATGAGCAGTTCTTC. Full variable domain (remainder filled in from reference TRBV5-8 and TRBJ2-1): EAGVTQSPTHLIKTRGQQATLRCSPISGHTSVYWYQQALGLGLQFLLWYDEGEERNRGNFPPRFSGRQFPNYSSELNVNALELEDSALYLCASSLNYPKVDEQFFGPGTRLTVL.

The V gene is TRBV28, the J gene TRBJ1-1; no reliable D call. The germline V and J ends were trimmed by 5 bases and 3 bases, with 19 bases remaining between them. The CDR3 loop spans 16 amino acids. The V gene's germline CDR1 is MDHEN and CDR2 SYDVKM. CDR3 residues: CASSPRAAWLDTEAFF. Here the CDR3 DNA reads TGTGCCAGCAGTCCCCGAGCAGCTTGGCTGGACACTGAAGCTTTCTTT.

In this sample, this clone turned up a few times. The V call is TRBV5-1, the J call TRBJ1-3; D is uncertain. The CDR3 covers 14 residues. Trimming removed 0 bases from V and 0 bases from J, with 4 bases in between. CDR1 is SGHRS and CDR2 is YFSETQ in the germline V gene. The CDR3 DNA sequence: TGCGCCAGCAGCTTGGCCGCCTCTGGAAACACCATATATTTT. This sequence encodes CASSLAASGNTIYF.

The chain couples TRBV18 to TRBJ1-5; D is ambiguous. The CDR3 extends over 15 amino acids. Trimming pared 3 bases from V and 2 bases from J, leaving 11 bases between. From germline, CDR1 is KGHSH and CDR2 LQKENI. DNA for the CDR3: TGTGCCAGCTCACCGACTAATATTGGCAATCAGCCCCAGCATTTT. Translating it yields CASSPTNIGNQPQHF.

The V and J genes are TRBV28 and TRBJ1-6; D gene uncertain. CDR3 length: 13 amino acids. V dropped 7 bases and J dropped 11 bases, with 15 bases sitting between them. CDR1 is MDHEN, CDR2 SYDVKM, per germline. The CDR3 protein is CASTNLPGTPLHF. The CDR3 DNA reads as TGTGCCAGCACCAATCTCCCGGGAACACCCCTCCACTTT.

V usage is TRBV21-1 and J usage is TRBJ1-1; the tabulated D call, TRBD1, remains unverified against the DNA. TRBV21-1 is an annotated pseudogene. This CDR3 is 14 amino acids long. CDR3 amino acids: CASSTAGVYTEAFF. CDR3 sequence (DNA): TGTGCCAGCAGCACAGCAGGGGTATACACTGAAGCTTTCTTT.

This rearrangement joins TRBV14 to TRBJ2-7; D ambiguous. Germline V lookup: CDR1 SGHDN, CDR2 FVKESK. The CDR3 sequence is 13 residues long. Trimming shortened V by 9 bases and J by 0 bases, and 12 bases separated the two germline ends. The DNA for the CDR3 is TGTGCCAGTAAACTGTCGGGCTCCTACGAGCAGTACTTC. Translating gives CASKLSGSYEQYF.

The genes are TRBV7-9 and TRBJ1-1; D unresolved. Trimming removed 6 bases from V and 0 bases from J, with 11 bases in between. This CDR3 is 14 amino acids long. Germline V CDR1 and CDR2: SEHNR, FQNEAQ (reference sequence). CDR3 in amino acids: CASRLDGLNTEAFF. As DNA, the CDR3 is TGTGCCAGCAGGCTTGACGGATTGAACACTGAAGCTTTCTTT.

This clone has a handful of counts. The junction departs from the called germline gene at one end, perhaps through a read error. V usage is TRBV7-2 and J usage is TRBJ2-5; 8 bases are shared with TRBD2. The germline V gene encodes CDR1 SGHTA and CDR2 FQGNSA. This CDR3 spans 15 amino acids. CDR3 nucleotides: TGTGCCAGCAGGTTAGCGGGGAGCGGACAAGAGACCCAGTACTTC. Translated, it gives CASRLAGSGQETQYF. Full variable domain (missing parts from reference TRBV7-2 and TRBJ2-5): GAGVSQSPSNKVTEKGKDVELRCDPISGHTALYWYRQSLGQGLEFLIYFQGNSAPDKSGLPSDRFSAERTGGSVSTLTIQRTQQEDSAVYLCASRLAGSGQETQYFGPGTRLLVL.

This clone was picked up one time. This sequence joins TRBV7-2 and TRBJ2-7; D is ambiguous. This CDR3 is built from 13 residues. Trimming stripped 1 base from V and 7 bases from J, with 11 bases between. Germline values: CDR1 SGHTA, CDR2 FQGNSA. CDR3 protein: CASSLETSFEQYF. CDR3 nucleotides: TGTGCCAGCAGCTTAGAAACTTCGTTTGAGCAGTACTTC.

This clone occurred a few times. The rearrangement uses TRBV5-8 and TRBJ2-1, with TRBD2 identical over 9 bases. Per germline, CDR1 SGHTS and CDR2 YDEGEE. The junction had 8 bases not matched to a gene; V was cut back by 0 bases and J by 4 bases. This CDR3 spans 17 amino acids. The CDR3 here is CASSLGSAGGGYNEQFF. As DNA, the CDR3 is TGTGCCAGCAGCTTGGGCTCTGCGGGAGGGGGTTACAATGAGCAGTTCTTC.

J is TRBJ1-1 and V is TRBV5-4; 7 bases are shared with TRBD1. The V and J ends lost 0 bases and 2 bases, in that order; junction bases with no gene match: 4. The CDR3 is made up of 15 amino acids. The V gene's germline CDR1 is SGHNT and CDR2 YYREEE (reference sequence). The CDR3 is CASSLGQGVNTEAFF. Written as DNA, the CDR3 is TGTGCCAGCAGCTTGGGGCAGGGGGTTAACACTGAAGCTTTCTTT.

This clone has more than one count but fewer than ten. The chain employs TRBV5-1 and TRBJ1-1; D gene unclear. The germline V gene encodes CDR1 SGHRS and CDR2 YFSETQ. Trimming removed 0 bases at V and 2 bases at J, with 5 bases between. The CDR3 totals 13 residues. CDR3 in DNA: TGCGCCAGCAGCTTGGCCCATAACACTGAAGCTTTCTTT. Its translation: CASSLAHNTEAFF.

The chain combines TRBV7-3 with TRBJ2-3; D is uncertain. Germline lookup yields CDR1 SGHTA and CDR2 FQGTGA. V lost 5 bases and J lost 6, with 12 bases in between. This CDR3 is 13 amino acids long. CDR3 loop: CASSPTLWDTQYF. The CDR3 nucleotides read TGTGCCAGCAGCCCAACCTTGTGGGATACGCAGTATTTT.